One and the same sample provided the 29 T cell receptor beta chains below, sequenced in a study of T-cell memory formation after mild COVID-19 (TCRdb year 2021). Library construction relied on 5' RACE. Instrument on record: Illumina NovaSeq 6000. The raw public reads went through TCRdb reprocessing: fastp at Q25, MiXCR clone calling, in-frame beta chains kept. Entries are consolidated by CDR3 protein sequence, retaining the most common genes and DNA. The sample yields about 350,000 distinct CDR3 sequences; roughly 13% were counted once. Of the sample, approximately 21% is held by the ten largest clones. Sequences were obtained from PBMCs or a T cell subset sorted from them (not recorded which). The receptors here all came from a man aged 18 to 29 who had mild COVID-19 (a few samples of this study predate the infection). The sample titles of this study are shuffled in the database, so cell type and time point are left out; the donor was told from shared clones.

This clonotype came up many times. The genes are TRBV4-3 and TRBJ2-6, with D perhaps assigned TRBD1 or TRBD2 (6 bases each). The CDR3 has 17 residues. From germline, CDR1 is LGHNA and CDR2 YSLEER. V was pared by 6 bases and J by 2 bases, with 17 bases between. The CDR3 here is CASSGGAGVAGANVLTF. The CDR3 DNA reads TGCGCCAGCAGTGGAGGGGCAGGGGTTGCTGGGGCCAACGTCCTGACTTTC.

This clonotype was seen a handful of times. The chain joins TRBV7-6 to TRBJ2-5, with 7 bases matching TRBD1. The V gene's germline CDR1 is SGHVS and CDR2 FNYEAQ. J lost 2 bases, V lost 3 bases, and 6 bases had no gene match. The CDR3 contains 15 residues. The CDR3 DNA reads TGTGCCAGCAGCTTCCGACAGGGCCCACAAGAGACCCAGTACTTC. Residues: CASSFRQGPQETQYF. Filled out from reference TRBV7-6 and TRBJ2-5, the complete variable domain reads GAGVSQSPRYKVTKRGQDVALRCDPISGHVSLYWYRQALGQGPEFLTYFNYEAQQDKSGLPNDRFSAERPEGSISTLTIQRTEQRDSAMYRCASSFRQGPQETQYFGPGTRLLVL.

This rearrangement joins TRBV20-1 to TRBJ1-1; D gene uncertain. The germline V gene has CDR1 DFQATT and CDR2 SNEGSKA (reference sequence). The CDR3 consists of 12 residues. V gave up 5 bases and J gave up 2 bases, with 9 bases separating them. CDR3 protein: CSARRSNTEAFF. The DNA for the CDR3 is TGCAGTGCTCGCCGTTCTAACACTGAAGCTTTCTTT.

The rearrangement uses TRBV2 and TRBJ2-4; D may match TRBD1 or TRBD2 (5 bases each). The germline V and J ends were trimmed by 3 bases and 14 bases, with 14 bases remaining between them. The germline gives CDR1 SNHLY, CDR2 FYNNEI. CDR3 length: 12 residues. In nucleotides, the CDR3 is TGTGCCAGCAGTGAGGGGGAGATCCGAAAGTACTTC. Amino acids: CASSEGEIRKYF.

This clonotype appeared a few times. The chain combines TRBV9 with TRBJ2-1, with 12 bases lining up with TRBD2. Germline CDR1 SGDLS, CDR2 YYNGEE. This CDR3 is built from 17 residues. Losses at the gene ends were 4 bases for V and 0 bases for J; bases not matched to a gene: 5. In DNA form, the CDR3 reads TGTGCCAGCAGCACCCGACTAGCGGGGGCCTCCTACAATGAGCAGTTCTTC. Residues: CASSTRLAGASYNEQFF.

This clonotype occurred a few times. The rearrangement joins TRBV2 to TRBJ2-3, with D hard to call. The CDR3 length is 11 residues. Trimming removed 10 bases at V and 3 bases at J, with 8 bases between. CDR1 SNHLY and CDR2 FYNNEI come from the germline V gene. The CDR3 sequence: CATRITDTQYF. The CDR3 DNA follows: TGTGCCACCCGGATAACAGATACGCAGTATTTT.

This clonotype has just a few counts. The chain uses TRBV7-3 and TRBJ2-3; D might be TRBD1 or TRBD2, each matching 5 bases. V shed 4 bases and J shed 0 bases, with 11 bases lying between them. Per the germline V gene, CDR1 is SGHTA and CDR2 is FQGTGA. This CDR3 is built from 15 residues. For the CDR3, the DNA is TGTGCCAGCAGCTCCCCCGGGGCTAGCACAGATACGCAGTATTTT. Its translation is CASSSPGASTDTQYF.

The chain uses TRBV7-3 and TRBJ1-1, with no clear D. This CDR3 spans 14 amino acids. Germline V gene lookup returns CDR1 SGHTA and CDR2 FQGTGA. V was cut by 6 bases and J by 7 bases, with 18 bases left in between. CDR3 nucleotides: TGTGCCAGCAGTCTGGTAGGGATTCCAGGTGAAGCTTTCTTT. Its protein is CASSLVGIPGEAFF.

CDR3 DNA sequence: TGTGCCAGCAGCCATGTTGGCACCGGGGAGCTGTTTTTT. Its translation is CASSHVGTGELFF. The rearrangement links TRBV7-3 to TRBJ2-2; D call uncertain. There are 13 residues in the CDR3. CDR1 and CDR2 from the germline V gene are SGHTA and FQGTGA. V lost 5 bases and J 4 bases, leaving 8 bases between the germline ends.

This clonotype was picked up many times. The chain has TRBV5-1 and TRBJ2-3; D remains ambiguous. Trimming removed 0 bases at V and 2 bases at J, with 7 bases between. Germline lookup yields CDR1 SGHRS and CDR2 YFSETQ. There are 14 residues in the CDR3. CDR3 DNA sequence: TGCGCCAGCAGCTTGGGTCAGACCACAGATACGCAGTATTTT. This sequence encodes CASSLGQTTDTQYF. Filled out from reference TRBV5-1 and TRBJ2-3, the complete variable domain reads KAGVTQTPRYLIKTRGQQVTLSCSPISGHRSVSWYQQTPGQGLQFLFEYFSETQRNKGNFPGRFSGRQFSNSRSEMNVSTLELGDSALYLCASSLGQTTDTQYFGPGTRLTVL.

This chain uses TRBV9 with TRBJ1-6; D call uncertain. The CDR3 consists of 12 residues. With 3 bases removed from V and 10 bases from J, the gap between germline ends came to 8 bases. The germline CDR1 and CDR2 sequences are SGDLS and YYNGEE. The CDR3 is CASSGIKSPLHF. CDR3 coding DNA: TGTGCCAGCAGCGGGATCAAGTCACCCCTCCACTTT.

This clonotype has ten or more counts. The chain couples TRBV7-7 to TRBJ2-7, with D perhaps matching TRBD1 or TRBD2 (6 bases each). Per the germline V gene, CDR1 is SSHAT and CDR2 is FNYEAQ (reference sequence). The CDR3 is 15 residues long. The ends were cut back, 5 bases at V and 5 bases at J, with 19 bases in the middle. CDR3 bases: TGTGCCAGCAGCCCCGGGGGAGACAGGTCGGACGAGCAGTACTTC. This encodes CASSPGGDRSDEQYF.

This sequence joins TRBV7-9 and TRBJ2-7; 10 bases are shared with TRBD2. Germline lookup yields CDR1 SEHNR and CDR2 FQNEAQ (reference sequence). The CDR3 totals 15 residues. The V and J ends lost 5 bases and 2 bases, in that order; junction bases with no gene match: 6. CDR3 in amino acids: CASSRSGGSPYEQYF. In DNA, the CDR3 is TGTGCCAGCAGCCGTAGCGGGGGGTCTCCCTACGAGCAGTACTTC.

The chain uses TRBV12-3 or TRBV12-4 and TRBJ2-3, with D unclear. The CDR3 extends over 14 amino acids. Between the trimmed V and J ends, which lost 1 base and 6 bases, there was a span of 11 bases. This chain's CDR3 is CASSLGTVGDTQYF. DNA for the CDR3: TGTGCCAGCAGTTTAGGGACGGTGGGGGATACGCAGTATTTT.

This clonotype was seen repeatedly, ten times or more. The rearrangement joins TRBV10-3 to TRBJ2-3; D is uncertain. The CDR3 consists of 12 residues. Looked up from germline, CDR1 is ENHRY and CDR2 is SYGVKD. V dropped 4 bases and J dropped 4 bases, with 6 bases sitting between them. For the CDR3, the DNA is TGTGCCATCAGTGGGGGTCCAGATACGCAGTATTTT. Translated: CAISGGPDTQYF.

The chain couples TRBV5-1 to TRBJ2-7; the D gene could be TRBD1 or TRBD2 (5 bases each). Trimming shortened V by 8 bases and J by 3 bases, and 12 bases separated the two germline ends. CDR3 length equals 12 residues. CDR1 is SGHRS and CDR2 is YFSETQ in the germline V gene. In DNA, the CDR3 is TGCGCCAGTCGTGGGGACGGCTACGAGCAGTACGTC. This encodes CASRGDGYEQYV.

The rearrangement joins TRBV12-3 or TRBV12-4 to TRBJ1-2; 8 bases fit TRBD1. The CDR3 spans 16 residues. J was trimmed by 2 bases and V by 6 bases; bases with no gene match: 11. Here the CDR3 reads CASSEDRVEGNYGYTF. Here the CDR3 DNA reads TGTGCCAGCAGCGAGGACAGGGTGGAGGGAAACTATGGCTACACCTTC.

This clonotype showed up just a few times. CDR3 bases: TGCGCCAGCAGCCAAGGACTAGCGGGGCAGTTCTTC. It yields the protein CASSQGLAGQFF. The chain links TRBV4-1 to TRBJ2-1; TRBD2 aligns across 10 bases. CDR3 size: 12 residues. With 1 base clipped from V and 12 bases from J, the junction kept 0 bases outside the gene matches. The germline V gene encodes CDR1 MGHRA and CDR2 YSYEKL.

Here the CDR3 DNA reads TGTGCCAGTAGTATCCGCCAGGGTGTCGCCGGGGAGCTGTTTTTT. It encodes CASSIRQGVAGELFF. This chain links TRBV19 with TRBJ2-2, with a weak D call TRBD1 (5 bases). Per the germline V gene, CDR1 is LNHDA and CDR2 is SQIVND (reference sequence). The CDR3 contains 15 residues. Trimming removed 3 bases at V and 6 bases at J, with 14 bases between.

This rearrangement joins TRBV6-2 or TRBV6-3 to TRBJ2-1; D possibly matches TRBD1 or TRBD2 (5 bases each). Germline values: CDR1 MNHEY, CDR2 SVGEGT. V was trimmed by 2 bases and J by 8 bases, leaving 19 bases between them. This CDR3 has 16 residues. The CDR3 protein is CASSYGGHGGKDEQFF. In DNA, the CDR3 is TGTGCCAGCAGTTACGGAGGACATGGTGGAAAGGATGAGCAGTTCTTC.

The rearrangement uses TRBV12-3 or TRBV12-4 and TRBJ2-5; D gene uncertain. V was cut by 7 bases and J by 7 bases, with 16 bases left in between. The CDR3 is 13 amino acids. Here the CDR3 DNA reads TGTGCCAGCACCTCGACTGGAAGAGGGACCCAGTACTTC. The encoded protein is CASTSTGRGTQYF.

The chain employs TRBV5-1 and TRBJ2-3, with a possible D match to TRBD2 (6 bases). The V end was cut by 3 bases, the J end by 3 bases, with 11 bases between. Germline V CDR1 and CDR2: SGHRS, YFSETQ. The CDR3 has 14 amino acids. The CDR3 here is CASSSGEVTDTQYF. CDR3 nucleotide sequence: TGCGCCAGCAGCTCCGGGGAGGTTACAGATACGCAGTATTTT.

This clonotype was detected a few times. The CDR3, as DNA: TGTGCCAGCTCACCGGCTGGACTGGGTGAAAAACTGTTTTTT. It codes for CASSPAGLGEKLFF. The J gene is TRBJ1-4, the V gene TRBV18, with D unclear. This CDR3 has 14 amino acids. The V gene lost 3 bases and the J gene lost 7 bases, with 12 bases spanning the gap. Germline V gene data show CDR1 as KGHSH and CDR2 as LQKENI.

Turning to this clonotype: A read error may account for a junction end that differs from germline. The V call is TRBV12-3 or TRBV12-4, the J call TRBJ1-6; D is uncertain. This CDR3 has 14 residues. The CDR3 nucleotides read TGTGCCAGCAGTTTAGCTGGGAGGGATTCACCCATCCACTTT. Translated: CASSLAGRDSPIHF.

V is TRBV6-5 and J is TRBJ1-1; D is uncertain. The ends were cut back, 3 bases at V and 2 bases at J, with 13 bases in the middle. Germline V gene data show CDR1 as MNHEY and CDR2 as SVGAGI. This CDR3 region has 15 residues. The chain's CDR3 is CASSYKAYLNTEAFF. CDR3 nucleotides: TGTGCCAGCAGTTATAAGGCCTACTTAAACACTGAAGCTTTCTTT.

The chain links TRBV7-8 to TRBJ1-5, with a tentative D call TRBD1 (5 bases). CDR1 and CDR2 (germline): SGHVS, FQNEAQ. V was cut by 5 bases and J by 1 base, with 12 bases left in between. The CDR3 totals 15 residues. The CDR3 DNA follows: TGTGCCAGCAGCCCCCCACAGGCAAGCAATCAGCCCCAGCATTTT. Protein sequence: CASSPPQASNQPQHF.

The V call is TRBV27, the J call TRBJ1-5; D ambiguous. Trimming removed 8 bases from V and 5 bases from J, with 19 bases in between. The CDR3 loop spans 15 amino acids. CDR1 and CDR2 (germline): MNHEY, SMNVEV (reference sequence). This CDR3 reads CASRLTVVVDQPQHF. The CDR3 bases are TGTGCCAGCCGGCTCACCGTGGTCGTCGATCAGCCCCAGCATTTT.

A few counts support this clonotype. J is TRBJ2-7 and V is TRBV2, with 8 bases matching TRBD1. The CDR3 has 14 amino acids. CDR1 and CDR2 (germline): SNHLY, FYNNEI. Trimming at V came to 10 bases and at J to 4 bases, leaving 12 bases not matched to a gene. DNA for the CDR3: TGTGCCACGGGGACGCGGCAGGGGGCTTACGAGCAGTACTTC. Its protein is CATGTRQGAYEQYF.

This chain uses TRBV10-3 with TRBJ2-3; D gene unclear. The CDR3 sequence is 13 residues long. V shed 9 bases and J shed 1 base, with 11 bases lying between them. CDR1 is ENHRY, CDR2 SYGVKD, per germline. CDR3 DNA: TGTGCCATGACACGCACCGGCACAGATACGCAGTATTTT. Amino acid sequence: CAMTRTGTDTQYF.